This T cell receptor beta chain was sequenced during a study of T-cell memory formation after mild COVID-19. TCRdb called the 5' RACE reads again in MiXCR, with one record for every CDR3 protein. Here the sample spans about 500,000 distinct CDR3 sequences, about a fifth being singletons. The CDR3 contains 16 residues. The sequence was obtained from an adult woman who had mild COVID-19 (a few samples of this study predate the infection). Cell type and time point are not known. The chain recombines TRBV3-2 with TRBJ2-2; the DNA was not used to check the table's D call, TRBD2. TRBV3-2 counts as a pseudogene. Sample: PBMCs or a T cell subset sorted from them (not recorded which). The chain's CDR3 is CASSQDSGRDTGELFF. For the CDR3, the DNA is TGTGCCAGCAGCCAAGATAGCGGGAGGGACACCGGGGAGCTGTTTTTT.